This T cell receptor (beta chain) was recorded in a study of OX40 agonist ivuxolimab in advanced cancers. The wider study: One hepatocellular carcinoma and a couple of cutaneous melanoma patients partially responded.

Trimming left V 5 bases short and J 2 bases short, with 23 bases between. The CDR3 has 18 amino acids. Profiling relied on immunoSEQ multiplex PCR, and the TCRdb table lists in-frame clones only, not all of them. The table shows about 100,000 clones, with 90% occurring only once. This chain joins TRBV23-1 and TRBJ2-3, with D perhaps matching TRBD2 (7 bases). TRBV23-1 is an ORF, and what it does is uncertain. The TCR comes from an adult with an advanced solid tumor such as melanoma, head and neck, liver or kidney cancer. This specimen consisted of CD4+ or CD8+ T cells sorted from blood, obtained in a trial of the OX40 agonist ivuxolimab. The CDR3 loop reads CASSYLRGARFTTDTQYF. The DNA for the CDR3 is TGCGCCAGCAGTTATCTTCGGGGGGCCCGTTTTACCACAGATACGCAGTATTTT.